The 10 T cell receptor beta chains below come from one sample, sequenced in a study of human T cells and chemical hapten exposure. Documented time point: patch test 3, about 24 weeks after DPC sensitization. The treatment: therapeutic diphenylcyclopropenone sensitization with weekly scalp DPC. TCRdb itself ran the RACE reads through MiXCR, one entry per CDR3 protein. The profile covers some 84,000 distinct CDR3 sequences, with 10% to 12% appearing a single time and 3.7% taken by the ten largest. Sequences were derived from whole blood, sampled in connection with sensitization to the hapten diphenylcyclopropenone (DPC). The receptors shown here come from a woman between 45 and 65 years old with alopecia areata. Some clones in this sample may be carry-over from other donors' samples.

There are many counts of this clonotype. The chain couples TRBV28 to TRBJ1-2; TRBD1 matches 9 bases. The CDR3 consists of 15 residues. From germline, CDR1 is MDHEN and CDR2 SYDVKM. The trim removed 2 bases at V and 4 bases at J, leaving 5 bases unmatched. This chain's CDR3 is CASSLTGQGGYGYTF. The CDR3 DNA reads TGTGCCAGCAGTTTAACGGGACAGGGAGGCTATGGCTACACCTTC.

The V and J genes are TRBV3-2 and TRBJ2-2; the D segment call TRBD2 is taken from the table without a DNA check. TRBV3-2 is an annotated pseudogene. The CDR3 has 16 amino acids. The DNA of the CDR3 is TGTGCCAGCAGCCAAGATACTAGCGAGCGCACCGGGGAGCTGTTTTTT. Encoded protein: CASSQDTSERTGELFF.

This clonotype was observed many times. V and J are TRBV28 and TRBJ1-6; D is possibly TRBD1 (6 bases). Trimming removed 3 bases from V and 7 bases from J, with 7 bases in between. In germline, CDR1 is MDHEN, CDR2 SYDVKM. The CDR3 contains 13 residues. The CDR3 nucleotides are TGTGCCAGCAGTTTGGACAGAAATTCACCCCTCCACTTT. It yields the protein CASSLDRNSPLHF.

About this clonotype itself: This sequence may be a read error, since a much larger clone differs from it by one base. V gene TRBV14 combines with J gene TRBJ2-1; 7 nucleotides match TRBD1. In germline, CDR1 is SGHDN, CDR2 FVKESK. The CDR3 loop spans 14 amino acids. CDR3 amino acids: CASIQDIGGLGQFF. The CDR3, as DNA: TGTGCCAGCATCCAAGATATAGGGGGCCTGGGGCAGTTCTTC.

This clonotype was recorded at least ten times. The V gene is TRBV24-1, the J gene TRBJ2-1; 15 positions agree with TRBD2. The CDR3 consists of 17 residues. Germline V gene sequence: CDR1 KGHDR, CDR2 SFDVKD. V lost 8 bases and J lost 2; bases outside the gene matches: 6. The CDR3 region is CATNRTSGRGTYNEQFF. The DNA of the CDR3 is TGTGCCACCAACCGGACTAGCGGGAGGGGTACCTACAATGAGCAGTTCTTC.

This clonotype appeared once. This may be a read error: a much more frequent sequence differs by one nucleotide. The chain uses TRBV9 and TRBJ2-7; no clear D gene. V dropped 0 bases and J dropped 2 bases, with 9 bases sitting between them. The CDR3 contains 14 residues. In germline, CDR1 is SGDLS, CDR2 YYNGEE. CDR3 sequence reads: CASSVDGPAYEQYF. CDR3 nucleotides: TGTGCCAGCAGCGTAGATGGACCGGCCTACGAGCAGTACTTC.

This clonotype was seen just once. It may be a read error: a sequence one base away is much more abundant. The rearrangement links TRBV20-1 to TRBJ1-2, with a possible D match to TRBD1 (5 bases). Trimming took 6 bases from V and 7 from J, leaving 21 bases between them. The CDR3 covers 14 residues. Germline V lookup: CDR1 DFQATT, CDR2 SNEGSKA (reference sequence). This CDR3 is CSARRFEGPCGYTF. Written as DNA, the CDR3 is TGCAGTGCCCGCCGCTTTGAGGGGCCCTGTGGCTACACCTTC.

This clonotype was picked up many times. The V gene is TRBV12-3 or TRBV12-4, the J gene TRBJ2-7, with no clear D. V was pared by 7 bases and J by 10 bases, with 17 bases between. The CDR3 covers 12 residues. The CDR3 loop reads CASTTGLWEQYF. DNA for the CDR3: TGTGCCAGCACCACCGGGCTATGGGAACAGTACTTC.

This clonotype has a count of ten or more. The CDR3: CASSLEAGNSYNSPLHF. The CDR3, as DNA: TGTGCCAGCAGCTTAGAGGCAGGCAACTCCTATAATTCACCCCTCCACTTT. The V gene is TRBV7-9, the J gene TRBJ1-6; the D is unclear. The CDR3 is 17 amino acids. V was trimmed by 1 base and J by 0 bases, leaving 10 bases between them. Germline assignment: CDR1 SEHNR and CDR2 FQNEAQ (reference sequence). Full variable domain (remainder filled in from reference TRBV7-9 and TRBJ1-6): DTGVSQNPRHKITKRGQNVTFRCDPISEHNRLYWYRQTLGQGPEFLTYFQNEAQLEKSRLLSDRFSAERPKGSFSTLEIQRTEQGDSAMYLCASSLEAGNSYNSPLHFGNGTRLTVT.

This clonotype was seen repeatedly, ten times or more. One end of the junction varies from germline; a read error may be responsible. V is TRBV19 and J is TRBJ1-6; D is undetermined. The CDR3 loop spans 11 amino acids. The V gene's germline CDR1 is LNHDA and CDR2 SQIVND (reference sequence). CDR3: CASSWGGPPHF. DNA for the CDR3: TGTGCCAGTAGTTGGGGTGGACCCCCCCACTTT.